The 20 T cell receptor beta chains below all came from one sample that was sequenced in a study of vaccination effects on CD4 cells after COVID-19. These TCRs' antigens remain unknown. Ahead of sequencing, the ViraFEST assay grew antigen-specific CD4+ T cells using viral peptide pools. Culture lasted 10 days before CD4+ T cell isolation. The study found no prior SARS-CoV-2 infection in the vaccine recipients, who tested negative for nucleocapsid antibodies. Profiling relied on immunoSEQ multiplex PCR, and the TCRdb table lists in-frame clones only, not all of them. The sample holds around 55,000 clones; about two thirds are singletons and the top ten take about 18%. The sequenced sample was CD4+ T cells from PBMCs cultured with SARS-CoV-2 spike peptides, obtained before COVID-19 vaccination. Receptor source: a human donor who received a COVID-19 vaccine.

The V and J genes are TRBV5-6 and TRBJ1-2; D perhaps matches TRBD1 (6 bases). The germline CDR1 and CDR2 sequences are SGHDT and YYEEEE. With 1 base removed from V and 4 bases from J, the gap between germline ends came to 17 bases. This CDR3 has 16 residues. The CDR3 bases are TGTGCCAGCAGCTTGTTGGGTCGACCGGGGGCCTATGGCTACACCTTC. Translating it yields CASSLLGRPGAYGYTF.

This chain uses TRBV9 with TRBJ1-3; D gene uncertain. Germline V gene lookup returns CDR1 SGDLS and CDR2 YYNGEE. Trimming shortened V by 0 bases and J by 1 base, and 5 bases separated the two germline ends. The CDR3 runs to 14 residues. CDR3: CASSVGPSGNTIYF. As DNA, the CDR3 is TGTGCCAGCAGCGTAGGGCCTTCTGGAAACACCATATATTTT. The full variable domain, its missing parts supplied by reference TRBV9 and TRBJ1-3, is DSGVTQTPKHLITATGQRVTLRCSPRSGDLSVYWYQQSLDQGLQFLIQYYNGEERAKGNILERFSAQQFPDLHSELNLSSLELGDSALYFCASSVGPSGNTIYFGEGSWLTVV.

This clone is classed as hyperexpanded (1% or more). V and J are TRBV28 and TRBJ2-5, with D possibly being TRBD1 or TRBD2 (6 bases each). Per the germline V gene, CDR1 is MDHEN and CDR2 is SYDVKM. The CDR3 has 17 amino acids. The V end was cut by 5 bases, the J end by 4 bases, with 23 bases between. In nucleotides, the CDR3 is TGTGCCAGCAGTCCGGGACTCTCCCAACCGGGGGCAGAGACCCAGTACTTC. Encoded protein: CASSPGLSQPGAETQYF.

This chain joins TRBV19 and TRBJ1-1, with D possibly being TRBD1 (5 bases). The CDR3 runs 15 residues. The germline V gene has CDR1 LNHDA and CDR2 SQIVND (reference sequence). V was cut by 5 bases and J by 1 base, with 14 bases left in between. The CDR3 loop reads CASSLLGTRNTEAFF. In DNA form, the CDR3 reads TGTGCCAGTAGTCTCCTTGGGACGCGGAACACTGAAGCTTTCTTT.

The DNA of the CDR3 is TGTGCCAGCAGCTACTCGCGGCCCGGGACAGTTGAAGCTTTCTTT. This gives the protein CASSYSRPGTVEAFF. The chain uses TRBV7-9 and TRBJ1-1, with TRBD1 identical over 7 bases. V dropped 4 bases and J dropped 7; count of bases not matched to a gene: 12. The germline CDR1 and CDR2 sequences are SEHNR and FQNEAQ (reference sequence). This CDR3 contains 15 residues.

The gene calls are TRBV3-1 (or the pseudogene TRBV3-2) and TRBJ1-1; TRBD1 matches 7 bases. CDR1 is LGHDT and CDR2 is YNNKEL in the germline V gene (reference sequence). This CDR3 contains 14 residues. The V segment lost 4 bases and the J segment 5 bases; nucleotides outside the gene matches: 7. In DNA form, the CDR3 reads TGTGCCAGCAGCCGGCAAGACAGGGAGACTGAAGCTTTCTTT. Translated, it gives CASSRQDRETEAFF.

This chain connects TRBV6-4 to TRBJ1-1, with D uncertain. V lost 0 bases to trimming and J lost 1 base, with 3 bases between them. Per the germline V gene, CDR1 is MRHNA and CDR2 is SNTAGT. The CDR3 is 13 amino acids. DNA for the CDR3: TGTGCCAGCAGTGACTCTGAGAACACTGAAGCTTTCTTT. Translating it yields CASSDSENTEAFF.

The rearrangement uses TRBV6-5 and TRBJ2-3, with 8 bases identical to TRBD2. Trimming cost V 5 bases and J 4 bases; bases outside gene matches: 5. Per the germline V gene, CDR1 is MNHEY and CDR2 is SVGAGI. The CDR3 consists of 14 residues. This CDR3 reads CASSRTSTSDTQYF. In DNA form, the CDR3 reads TGTGCCAGCAGTCGGACTAGCACCTCAGATACGCAGTATTTT.

This rearrangement joins TRBV27 to TRBJ1-2; 10 nucleotides line up with TRBD1. The ends lost 8 bases at V and 5 bases at J; junction bases unmatched: 5. This CDR3 contains 13 residues. The germline CDR1 and CDR2 sequences are MNHEY and SMNVEV (reference sequence). The CDR3 DNA sequence: TGTGCCAGCGGACAGGGGGATAGGTATGGCTACACCTTC. It translates to CASGQGDRYGYTF.

The V gene is TRBV19, the J gene TRBJ1-5; TRBD1 agrees at 10 bases. Germline V gene lookup returns CDR1 LNHDA and CDR2 SQIVND (reference sequence). Trimming took 7 bases from V and 3 from J; bases not matched to a gene: 12. This CDR3 is built from 17 residues. The CDR3 loop is CASTPPRDRGNNQPQHF. DNA of the CDR3: TGTGCCAGTACACCACCTCGGGACAGGGGAAACAATCAGCCCCAGCATTTT.

In DNA form, the CDR3 reads TGCAGCGTTAAGGCGGGGTCGAACACCGGGGAGCTGTTTTTT. It translates to CSVKAGSNTGELFF. V gene TRBV29-1 combines with J gene TRBJ2-2, with D perhaps matching TRBD2 (6 bases). The CDR3 consists of 14 residues. V shed 5 bases and J shed 0 bases, with 10 bases lying between them. In germline, CDR1 is SQVTM, CDR2 ANQGSEA.

This clone was detected only once. The rearrangement joins TRBV3-1 (or the pseudogene TRBV3-2) to TRBJ2-5, with D perhaps TRBD2 (5 bases). Germline CDR1 is LGHDT and CDR2 is YNNKEL (reference sequence). The CDR3 runs to 13 residues. V dropped 4 bases and J dropped 3 bases, with 9 bases sitting between them. The CDR3 loop reads CASSLWREETQYF. CDR3 bases: TGTGCCAGCAGCCTGTGGCGGGAAGAGACCCAGTACTTC.

The chain couples TRBV20-1 to TRBJ2-1; D is perhaps TRBD2 (7 bases). Per germline, CDR1 DFQATT and CDR2 SNEGSKA (reference sequence). The CDR3 contains 11 residues. Trimming pared 5 bases from V and 10 bases from J, leaving 12 bases between. The CDR3 loop reads CSASRGGEQFF. In nucleotides, the CDR3 is TGCAGTGCTTCCAGGGGAGGGGAGCAGTTCTTC.

A single count supports this clone. Written as DNA, the CDR3 is TGTGCCAGTAGTACCCGGACAGTGAGAGCGACTAATGAAAAACTGTTTTTT. Translated: CASSTRTVRATNEKLFF. The V call is TRBV19, the J call TRBJ1-4; D perhaps matches TRBD1 (6 bases). Germline lookup yields CDR1 LNHDA and CDR2 SQIVND (reference sequence). Trimming removed 4 bases at V and 2 bases at J, with 17 bases between. This CDR3 contains 17 residues.

In its sample, this clone was seen a few times. The chain has TRBV7-9 and TRBJ2-1; D gene uncertain. The germline V and J ends were trimmed by 3 bases and 3 bases, with 9 bases remaining between them. Germline values: CDR1 SEHNR, CDR2 FQNEAQ (reference sequence). The CDR3 is made up of 14 amino acids. The CDR3 loop reads CASSLGRDYNEQFF. CDR3 in DNA: TGTGCCAGCAGCTTGGGTAGGGACTACAATGAGCAGTTCTTC.

The chain has TRBV5-1 and TRBJ1-2; 9 bases fit TRBD1. The CDR3 covers 15 residues. CDR1 and CDR2 from the germline V gene are SGHRS and YFSETQ. Trimming took 2 bases from V and 5 from J; bases not matched to a gene: 7. CDR3 protein: CASSLQGALGYGYTF. For the CDR3, the DNA is TGCGCCAGCAGCTTACAGGGGGCTTTGGGATATGGCTACACCTTC.

The chain couples TRBV19 to TRBJ1-5; D is unclear. Trimming shortened V by 7 bases and J by 6 bases, and 22 bases separated the two germline ends. This CDR3 region has 16 residues. Germline CDR1 and CDR2: LNHDA and SQIVND (reference sequence). CDR3 nucleotide sequence: TGTGCCAGTAATCCAGTCGTCTCCTCCCCAAGTCAGCCCCAGCATTTT. It translates to CASNPVVSSPSQPQHF.

This clone was observed a handful of times. The chain uses TRBV5-1 and TRBJ1-1, with D unclear. CDR3 size: 15 residues. V lost 4 bases and J lost 0, with 13 bases in between. Germline V gives CDR1 SGHRS, CDR2 YFSETQ. CDR3 bases: TGCGCCAGCAGCCCCCTGTCCAACCTGAACACTGAAGCTTTCTTT. Amino acids: CASSPLSNLNTEAFF.

This clone has just one count. V usage is TRBV2 and J usage is TRBJ1-6; D gene uncertain. In germline, CDR1 is SNHLY, CDR2 FYNNEI. This CDR3 is 15 amino acids long. Trimming removed 0 bases at V and 10 bases at J, with 13 bases between. This chain's CDR3 is CASSEAPRVRSPLHF. In DNA form, the CDR3 reads TGTGCCAGCAGTGAAGCACCCCGGGTGCGGTCACCCCTCCACTTT.

V and J are TRBV4-3 and TRBJ2-3; D uncertain. Per germline, CDR1 LGHNA and CDR2 YSLEER. CDR3 length: 13 amino acids. V gave up 4 bases and J gave up 3 bases, with 8 bases separating them. In nucleotides, the CDR3 is TGCGCCAGCAGCCTGGTTCCGACAGATACGCAGTATTTT. It translates to CASSLVPTDTQYF.